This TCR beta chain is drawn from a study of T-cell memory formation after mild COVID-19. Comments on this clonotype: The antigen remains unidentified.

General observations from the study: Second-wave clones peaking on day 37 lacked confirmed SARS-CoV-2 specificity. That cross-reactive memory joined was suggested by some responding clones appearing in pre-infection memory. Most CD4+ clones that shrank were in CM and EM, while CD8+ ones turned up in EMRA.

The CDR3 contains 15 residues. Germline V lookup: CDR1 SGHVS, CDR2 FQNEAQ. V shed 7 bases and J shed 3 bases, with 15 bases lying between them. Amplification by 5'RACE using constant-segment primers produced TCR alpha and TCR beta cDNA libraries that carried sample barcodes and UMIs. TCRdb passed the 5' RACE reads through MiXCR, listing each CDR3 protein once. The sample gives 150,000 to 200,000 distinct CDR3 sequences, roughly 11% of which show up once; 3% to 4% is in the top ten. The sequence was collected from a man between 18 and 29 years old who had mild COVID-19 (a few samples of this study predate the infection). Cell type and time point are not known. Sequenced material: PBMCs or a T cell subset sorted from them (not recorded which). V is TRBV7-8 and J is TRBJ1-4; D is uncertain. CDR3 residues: CASIAGRVSNEKLFF. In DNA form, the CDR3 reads TGTGCCAGCATCGCCGGAAGGGTCTCTAATGAAAAACTGTTTTTT.